The 8 T cell receptor beta chains in this list originate from one sample, sequenced in a study of blood T cell repertoires in COVID-19. Libraries were prepared by immunoSEQ multiplex PCR; TCRdb keeps only in-frame clonotypes and omits some of them. The sample has 20,000 to 25,000 clones, 80% to 85% seen once; the top ten hold 3.2%. Sequences were obtained from peripheral blood. Source of these receptors: a man in his forties with acute or convalescent COVID-19.

The chain has TRBV7-9 and TRBJ1-1, with D tentatively TRBD1 (6 bases). Germline V gene data show CDR1 as SEHNR and CDR2 as FQNEAQ (reference sequence). The CDR3 spans 15 residues. Trimming removed 6 bases from V and 1 base from J, with 15 bases in between. In nucleotides, the CDR3 is TGTGCCAGCAGTCCGCGGACAGCACCGAACACTGAAGCTTTCTTT. It yields the protein CASSPRTAPNTEAFF.

This clone has more than one count but fewer than ten. The chain links TRBV7-9 to TRBJ1-1; TRBD1 matches 7 bases. CDR3 length equals 15 residues. After removal of 5 bases from V and 1 base from J, the junction contained 7 bases not matched to a gene. Per the germline V gene, CDR1 is SEHNR and CDR2 is FQNEAQ (reference sequence). The CDR3 region is CASSQRDSKNTEAFF. The CDR3 bases are TGTGCCAGCAGCCAACGGGACAGCAAGAACACTGAAGCTTTCTTT.

The chain carries TRBV6-4 and TRBJ2-5, with TRBD2 identical over 9 bases. The ends lost 6 bases at V and 4 bases at J; junction bases unmatched: 9. Germline values: CDR1 MRHNA, CDR2 SNTAGT. The CDR3 runs 15 residues. CDR3 protein: CASRDLAGPTETQYF. CDR3 nucleotide sequence: TGTGCCAGCAGGGACCTAGCGGGGCCCACAGAGACCCAGTACTTC.

The chain recombines TRBV4-2 with TRBJ2-2; 9 bases map to TRBD2. This CDR3 contains 17 residues. The germline gives CDR1 LGHNA, CDR2 YNFKEQ. V dropped 4 bases and J dropped 0; count of bases not matched to a gene: 6. The CDR3 nucleotides read TGTGCCAGCAGCCCCCGGGGCGGGGGGGCGAACACCGGGGAGCTGTTTTTT. Translated, it gives CASSPRGGGANTGELFF.

The CDR3 DNA sequence: TGTGCCAGTAGTAGCGGGACAGATAATAAAAACATTCAGTACTTC. It translates to CASSSGTDNKNIQYF. The chain uses TRBV19 and TRBJ2-4; TRBD1 is a possible D gene (7 bases). This CDR3 is built from 15 residues. V gave up 4 bases and J gave up 4 bases, with 14 bases separating them. Germline V CDR1 and CDR2: LNHDA, SQIVND (reference sequence).

The chain combines TRBV10-3 with TRBJ2-6; TRBD1 matches at 10 bases. With V trimmed by 10 bases and J by 2 bases, 8 bases remained unmatched. CDR3 length equals 16 residues. From germline, CDR1 is ENHRY and CDR2 SYGVKD. CDR3 DNA: TGTGCCACCGGACAGGGGGTCTCGGCTGGGGCCAACGTCCTGACTTTC. Amino acid sequence: CATGQGVSAGANVLTF.

This clone has only a few counts. The chain uses TRBV10-3 and TRBJ1-2, with a tentative D call TRBD1 (5 bases). Trimming shortened V by 4 bases and J by 4 bases, and 13 bases separated the two germline ends. The CDR3 has 14 amino acids. Germline V gene data show CDR1 as ENHRY and CDR2 as SYGVKD. The CDR3, as DNA: TGTGCCATCAGTGGGGTCCAAAGGGGCTATGGCTACACCTTC. Amino acids: CAISGVQRGYGYTF.

The V call is TRBV7-9, the J call TRBJ2-7, with D possibly matching TRBD1 (5 bases). Germline CDR1 SEHNR, CDR2 FQNEAQ (reference sequence). V was clipped by 1 base and J by 6 bases, with 16 bases between them. This CDR3 spans 15 amino acids. The CDR3 protein is CASSLEYPRVGEQYF. The CDR3, as DNA: TGTGCCAGCAGCTTAGAATACCCCAGGGTTGGCGAGCAGTACTTC.